This T cell receptor beta chain was identified during a study of identical twins. Notes on the study in general: Sequences that were out-of-frame, alpha and twin-shared displayed an excess of low generation probability. The study reached conclusions through statistical analysis that was cross-sectional, not following the same donors. Compared with models, monozygotic twins showed more out-of-frame TCR alpha sharing. Partly confounded zero-insertion analyses could result from invariant MAIT and iNKT cells.

TCRdb re-derived calls from the 5' RACE reads in MiXCR, one entry per CDR3 protein. The sample lists about 450,000 distinct CDR3 sequences; 15% to 20% were seen once. The germline CDR1 and CDR2 sequences are DFQATT and SNEGSKA (reference sequence). This CDR3 has 14 residues. J lost 7 bases, V lost 6 bases, and 13 bases had no gene match. This clonotype appeared a few times. Its antigen remains unidentified. Sequences were obtained from naive T cells sorted from blood. The rearrangement joins TRBV20-1 to TRBJ2-7; the match to TRBD2 covers 9 bases. The receptor was isolated from a man between 45 and 60 years old in good health. CDR3 loop: CSAGGTSLIWEQYF. Here the CDR3 DNA reads TGCAGTGCGGGCGGGACTAGCCTTATTTGGGAGCAGTACTTC.